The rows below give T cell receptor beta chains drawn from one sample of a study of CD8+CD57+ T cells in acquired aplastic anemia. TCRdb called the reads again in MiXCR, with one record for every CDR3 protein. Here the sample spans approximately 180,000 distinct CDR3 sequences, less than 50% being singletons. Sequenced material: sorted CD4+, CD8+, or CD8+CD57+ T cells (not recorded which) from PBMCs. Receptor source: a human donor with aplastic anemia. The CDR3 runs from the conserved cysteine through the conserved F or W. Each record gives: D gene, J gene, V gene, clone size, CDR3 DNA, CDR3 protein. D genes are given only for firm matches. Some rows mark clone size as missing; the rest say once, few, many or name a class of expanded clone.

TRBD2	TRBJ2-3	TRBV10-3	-	TGTGCCATCGGTTGGGTAGCGGGGACAGATACGCAGTATTTT	CAIGWVAGTDTQYF
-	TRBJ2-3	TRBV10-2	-	TGCGCCAGCAGTGAGTGGATAGCGCTACTCATCACAGATACGCAGTATTTT	CASSEWIALLITDTQYF
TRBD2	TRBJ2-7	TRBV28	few	TGTGCCACCCGGGGGGGGGGCGGATACGAGCAGTACTTC	CATRGGGGYEQYF
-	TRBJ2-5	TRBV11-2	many	TGTGCCAGCAGCCTCCGGACAGCCCAAGAGACCCAGTACTTC	CASSLRTAQETQYF
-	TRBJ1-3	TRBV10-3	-	TGTGCCAGCAGTGACATGGCTGCCCGCTACACCATATATTTT	CASSDMAARYTIYF
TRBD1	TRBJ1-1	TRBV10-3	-	TGTGCCAGCAGGGGGCGCGAATCTGAAGCTTTCTTT	CASRGRESEAFF
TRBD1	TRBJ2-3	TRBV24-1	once	TGTGCCACCAGTGATTTTGGGACAGGGGGCTGGACAGATACGCAGTATTTT	CATSDFGTGGWTDTQYF
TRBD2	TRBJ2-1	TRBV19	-	TGTGCCAGTAGTTACAGCGGGGGACCTTACAATGAGCAGTTCTTC	CASSYSGGPYNEQFF
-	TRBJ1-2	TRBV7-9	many	TGTGCCAGCAGCTTGCAGACTAACTATGGCTACACCTTC	CASSLQTNYGYTF
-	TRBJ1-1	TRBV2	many	TGTGCCAGCAGTGGTACAGTGCAGGGCACTGAAGCTTTCTTT	CASSGTVQGTEAFF
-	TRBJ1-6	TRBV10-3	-	TGTGCCATCAGTGAGGAGAGCTCCTATAATTCACCCCTCCACTTT	CAISEESSYNSPLHF
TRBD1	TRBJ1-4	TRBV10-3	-	TGTGCCATCAAGGGACAGGGGGGAGCAAAACTGTTTTTT	CAIKGQGGAKLFF
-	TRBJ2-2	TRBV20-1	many	TGCAGTGCTAGATGGGGGGCCACCGGGGAGCTGTTTTTT	CSARWGATGELFF
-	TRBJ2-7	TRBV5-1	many	TGCGCCAGCAGCCTGGTAGGAGCTATTTCCTACGAGCAGTACTTC	CASSLVGAISYEQYF
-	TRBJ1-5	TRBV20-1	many	TGCAGTGCTGATAGGGACAATCAGCCCCAGCATTTT	CSADRDNQPQHF
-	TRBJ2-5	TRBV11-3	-	TGTGCCAGCAGCTTAGGGGTTCAGGGTCCGGACATGGAGACCCAGTACTTC	CASSLGVQGPDMETQYF
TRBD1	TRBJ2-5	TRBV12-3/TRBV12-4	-	TGTGCCAGCAGTTTCCCCGGACAGGATGGAGAGACCCAGTACTTC	CASSFPGQDGETQYF
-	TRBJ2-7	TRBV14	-	TGTGCCAGCAGCCAAGAGGGCTGGCAGAGCTCCTACGAGCAGTACTTC	CASSQEGWQSSYEQYF
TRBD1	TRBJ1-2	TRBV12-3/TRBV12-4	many	TGTGCCAGCAGTACCGGGACAGTCAACGATGGCTACACCTTC	CASSTGTVNDGYTF
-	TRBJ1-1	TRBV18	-	TGTGCCAGCTCACCACCAGAATCGTACACTGAAGCTTTCTTT	CASSPPESYTEAFF
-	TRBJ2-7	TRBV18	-	TGTGCCAGCTCACCCCAACAGGGCTCCTACGAGCAGCACTTC	CASSPQQGSYEQHF
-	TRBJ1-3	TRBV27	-	TGTGCCAAGGATGGCAGTCACTCTGGAAACACCATATATTTT	CAKDGSHSGNTIYF
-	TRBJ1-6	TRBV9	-	TGTGCCAGCAGCGTTCAGGTTCACAATTCACCCCTCCACTTT	CASSVQVHNSPLHF
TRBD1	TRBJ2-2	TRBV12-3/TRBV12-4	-	TGTGCCAGCAGGCTCGGGACAGGGGGGATGAACACCGGGGAGCTGTTTTTT	CASRLGTGGMNTGELFF
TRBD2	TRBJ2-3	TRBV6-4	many	TGCGCCAGCAGCCAAGGACTAGCGGGGACAGATACGCAGTATTTT	CASSQGLAGTDTQYF
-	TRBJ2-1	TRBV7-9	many	TGTGCCAGCAGCCCCCCGCTCAGGATGAGCTCCTACAATGAGCAGTTCTTC	CASSPPLRMSSYNEQFF
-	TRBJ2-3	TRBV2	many	TGTGCCAGCATGGGCCGAAGGTCAGATACGCAGTATTTT	CASMGRRSDTQYF
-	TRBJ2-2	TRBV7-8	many	TGTGCCAGCAGCCCCCGTGGTAGACAGGCGAACACCGGGGAGCTGTTTTTT	CASSPRGRQANTGELFF
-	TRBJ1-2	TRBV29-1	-	TGCAGCGTTGCAGGGAACTCCTATGGCTACACCTTC	CSVAGNSYGYTF
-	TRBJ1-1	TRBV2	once	TGTGCCAGCAGGACCCAGGGGATGACTGAAGCTTTCTTT	CASRTQGMTEAFF
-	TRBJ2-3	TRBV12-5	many	TGTGCTAGTGGTTTCGGAGGGGCCATCACAGATACGCAGTATTTT	CASGFGGAITDTQYF
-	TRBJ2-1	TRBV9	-	TGTGCCAGCCCCGAAGATGAGCAGTTCTTC	CASPEDEQFF
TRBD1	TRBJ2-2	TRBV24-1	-	TGTGCCACCAGTGATTCGTGGACAGGGGACACCGGGGAGCTGTTTTTT	CATSDSWTGDTGELFF
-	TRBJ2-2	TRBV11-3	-	TGTGCCAGCAGCTCAGAGGGTTCCAGGGAGCTGTTTTTT	CASSSEGSRELFF
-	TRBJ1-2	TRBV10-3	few	TGTGCCATCAGTGATTTGGGGACCTATGGCTACACCTTC	CAISDLGTYGYTF
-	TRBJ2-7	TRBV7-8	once	TGTGCCAGCAGCTTAGCGCGTCCGAGCTCCTACGAGCAGTACTTC	CASSLARPSSYEQYF
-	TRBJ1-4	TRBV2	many	TGTGCCAGCAGTTTGTCCAGGGGCCCCAATGAAAAACTGTTTTTT	CASSLSRGPNEKLFF
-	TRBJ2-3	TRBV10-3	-	TGTGCCATCAGTGAGTACCTGGCCTCCCGCACAGATACGCAGTATTTT	CAISEYLASRTDTQYF
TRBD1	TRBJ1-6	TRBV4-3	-	TGCGCCAGCAGCCCCAGGACAGGGGATTTTTCACCCCTCCACTTT	CASSPRTGDFSPLHF
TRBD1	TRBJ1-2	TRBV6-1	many	TGTGCCAGCAGTGAACGGCGGACAGGCCGTGGTGGCTACACCTTC	CASSERRTGRGGYTF
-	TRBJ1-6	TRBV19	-	TGTGCCAGTTGGGTTTGGGGTAATTCACCCCTCCACTTT	CASWVWGNSPLHF
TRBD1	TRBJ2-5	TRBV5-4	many	TGTGCCAGCACCTGGGACAGGGGCCCCCAGTACTTC	CASTWDRGPQYF
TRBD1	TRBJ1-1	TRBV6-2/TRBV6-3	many	TGTGCCAGCAGCAAACCCAACAGGGGCGGGACTGAAGCTTTCTTT	CASSKPNRGGTEAFF
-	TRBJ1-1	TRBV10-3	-	TGTGCCATCAGTGAGTCGGGTTCCGGGAACACTGAAGCTTTCTTT	CAISESGSGNTEAFF
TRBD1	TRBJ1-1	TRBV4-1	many	TGCGCCAGCAGCCAAGATTTCGGGACAGGGTTGATCACTGAAGCTTTCTTT	CASSQDFGTGLITEAFF
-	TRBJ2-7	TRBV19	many	TGTGCCAGTAGCCGACAGGTCAACGAGCAGTACTTC	CASSRQVNEQYF
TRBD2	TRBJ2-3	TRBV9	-	TGTGCCAGCAGCCGACCGGGACTAGGGCTAGCTACGCAGTATTTT	CASSRPGLGLATQYF
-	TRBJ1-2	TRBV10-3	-	TGTGCCATTTTAAACAGAGGCAACTATGGCTACACCTTC	CAILNRGNYGYTF
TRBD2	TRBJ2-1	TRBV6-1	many	TGTGCCAGCATGGCTGGGACTAGCGGAACCTACAATGAGCAGTTCTTC	CASMAGTSGTYNEQFF
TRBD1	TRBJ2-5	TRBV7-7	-	TGTGCCAGCAGCTCGGGCAGGGTAGGGGGCGAGACCCAGTACTTC	CASSSGRVGGETQYF
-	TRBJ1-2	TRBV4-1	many	TGCGCCAGCAGCCAAGGTGCTAACTATGGCTACACCTTC	CASSQGANYGYTF
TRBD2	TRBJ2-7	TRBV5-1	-	TGCGCCAGCAGCTTGGGGCCAGCGGGAAACTACGAGCAGTACTTC	CASSLGPAGNYEQYF